One sample yielded the 23 T cell receptor beta chains listed below, sequenced in a study of blood T cell repertoires in COVID-19. Assay: immunoSEQ multiplex PCR; the TCRdb copy retains only in-frame clones and omits some. The table includes some 150,000 clones, around four fifths detected once. The sequenced sample was PBMCs or T cells enriched from blood (not recorded which). These receptors were taken from a woman aged 35 to 49 who had recovered from COVID-19.

CDR3 residues: CASSVAQGGTATSPLHF. The CDR3 DNA reads TGTGCCAGCAGCGTAGCCCAAGGTGGGACAGCCACTTCACCCCTCCACTTT. The genes are TRBV9 and TRBJ1-6, with TRBD1 matching over 7 bases. Germline CDR1 SGDLS, CDR2 YYNGEE. This CDR3 comprises 17 residues. Germline trimming cut 0 bases from V and 9 bases from J; bases unmatched to any gene: 12.

J is TRBJ1-5 and V is TRBV6-5; D gene uncertain. CDR1 and CDR2 (germline): MNHEY, SVGAGI. The CDR3 is made up of 14 amino acids. V was cut by 2 bases and J by 5 bases, with 10 bases left in between. The DNA of the CDR3 is TGTGCCAGCAGTTACGCAGACGGGGATCAGCCCCAGCATTTT. It yields the protein CASSYADGDQPQHF.

This chain uses TRBV15 with TRBJ1-5, with a tentative D call TRBD1 (5 bases). The CDR3 is 14 amino acids. V lost 4 bases and J lost 6, with 13 bases in between. The germline V gene has CDR1 LNHNV and CDR2 YYDKDF (reference sequence). This CDR3 is CATSTRQPSQPQHF. The DNA of the CDR3 is TGTGCCACCAGCACCAGACAGCCGAGTCAGCCCCAGCATTTT. Full variable domain (outside the CDR3, taken from reference TRBV15 and TRBJ1-5): DAMVIQNPRYQVTQFGKPVTLSCSQTLNHNVMYWYQQKSSQAPKLLFHYYDKDFNNEADTPDNFQSRRPNTSFCFLDIRSPGLGDTAMYLCATSTRQPSQPQHFGDGTRLSIL.

This chain uses TRBV11-2 with TRBJ1-6; D is unresolved. The CDR3 length is 16 residues. CDR1 and CDR2 from the germline V gene are SGHAT and FQNNGV. Trimming left V 0 bases short and J 0 bases short, with 6 bases between. CDR3 DNA: TGTGCCAGCAGCTTAGAAGGAGGCTCCTATAATTCACCCCTCCACTTT. Translating gives CASSLEGGSYNSPLHF.

The V call is TRBV30, the J call TRBJ1-4; D is uncertain. V was shortened by 7 bases and J by 0 bases, with 3 bases between the two germline ends. Germline CDR1 GTSNPN, CDR2 SVGIG (reference sequence). This CDR3 is built from 11 residues. CDR3 loop: CALTTNEKLFF. CDR3 DNA: TGTGCCTTAACAACTAATGAAAAACTGTTTTTT.

This clone appeared a single time. The rearrangement joins TRBV20-1 to TRBJ1-1, with 7 bases aligning to TRBD1. Germline V gene sequence: CDR1 DFQATT, CDR2 SNEGSKA (reference sequence). With 3 bases clipped from V and 2 bases from J, the junction kept 9 bases outside the gene matches. There are 15 residues in the CDR3. The CDR3 bases are TGCAGTGCTAGTTCCGCGACAGGGTTTAACACTGAAGCTTTCTTT. This encodes CSASSATGFNTEAFF.

This chain links TRBV7-6 with TRBJ2-7, with 8 nucleotides matching TRBD1. Germline V lookup: CDR1 SGHVS, CDR2 FNYEAQ. CDR3 length equals 15 residues. The V and J ends lost 5 bases and 2 bases, in that order; junction bases with no gene match: 8. This chain's CDR3 is CASSTNMGQAYEQYF. CDR3 nucleotides: TGTGCCAGCAGCACAAACATGGGACAGGCCTACGAGCAGTACTTC.

V gene TRBV3-1 (or the pseudogene TRBV3-2) combines with J gene TRBJ2-2; D is undetermined. Trimming took off 2 bases at V and 4 bases at J, with 14 bases between the two ends. The germline V gene has CDR1 LGHDT and CDR2 YNNKEL (reference sequence). There are 16 residues in the CDR3. Here the CDR3 reads CASSQRLSIITGELFF. CDR3 nucleotide sequence: TGTGCCAGCAGCCAACGGTTGTCCATTATCACCGGGGAGCTGTTTTTT.

This chain links TRBV15 with TRBJ1-1; D is possibly TRBD1 (5 bases). Germline V lookup: CDR1 LNHNV, CDR2 YYDKDF (reference sequence). This CDR3 has 13 residues. V was shortened by 3 bases and J by 5 bases, with 10 bases between the two germline ends. The CDR3 DNA reads TGTGCCACCAGCAGGAGCCGGGGGACTGAAGCTTTCTTT. Translating gives CATSRSRGTEAFF.

The chain links TRBV19 to TRBJ2-5, with a weak D call TRBD1 (7 bases). V lost 9 bases and J 3 bases, leaving 14 bases between the germline ends. The CDR3 consists of 13 residues. Germline CDR1 reads LNHDA; CDR2 reads SQIVND (reference sequence). The CDR3 loop is CASGIRGEETQYF. The CDR3 DNA sequence: TGTGCCAGCGGGATCAGGGGGGAAGAGACCCAGTACTTC.

The table lists this clone with a few counts. The CDR3, as DNA: TGTGCCAGTACCCGGACAGGGGGCAGTGAAAAACTGTTTTTT. Amino acids: CASTRTGGSEKLFF. The chain uses TRBV19 and TRBJ1-4; 11 bases agree with TRBD1. J gave up 7 bases and V 7 bases, and 5 bases lay outside the gene matches. The germline gives CDR1 LNHDA, CDR2 SQIVND (reference sequence). The length of the CDR3 is 14 residues.

This sequence joins TRBV27 and TRBJ1-2; D remains unclear. Per germline, CDR1 MNHEY and CDR2 SMNVEV (reference sequence). CDR3 length: 13 amino acids. Trimming took off 6 bases at V and 6 bases at J, with 14 bases between the two ends. The CDR3 sequence: CASSPNGGHGYTF. The CDR3, as DNA: TGTGCCAGCAGCCCGAACGGAGGGCATGGCTACACCTTC.

The V gene is TRBV27, the J gene TRBJ2-7, with D possibly matching TRBD2 (6 bases). There are 16 residues in the CDR3. V lost 3 bases, J lost 2 bases, and 17 bases lay in between. Germline CDR1 and CDR2: MNHEY and SMNVEV (reference sequence). The CDR3 DNA reads TGTGCCAGCAGTTTTTCCCCAGTAGGAGGGGCCTACGAGCAGTACTTC. Its protein product is CASSFSPVGGAYEQYF.

The rearrangement links TRBV5-4 to TRBJ1-3, with D possibly matching TRBD1 (5 bases). The CDR3 runs 17 residues. The V end was cut by 1 base, the J end by 2 bases, with 16 bases between. Germline loops: CDR1 SGHNT, CDR2 YYREEE (reference sequence). The CDR3 sequence: CASSLSAGWGPGNTIYF. The CDR3 nucleotides are TGTGCCAGCAGCTTGAGCGCAGGGTGGGGCCCTGGAAACACCATATATTTT.

The rearrangement links TRBV7-9 to TRBJ1-1; D might be TRBD1 (6 bases). The germline V gene has CDR1 SEHNR and CDR2 FQNEAQ (reference sequence). This CDR3 has 16 amino acids. Trimming shortened V by 5 bases and J by 1 base, and 17 bases separated the two germline ends. This CDR3 is CASSQGLGVGNTEAFF. The CDR3 DNA reads TGTGCCAGCAGCCAGGGGCTGGGGGTTGGGAACACTGAAGCTTTCTTT. Complete variable domain (other parts from reference TRBV7-9 and TRBJ1-1): DTGVSQNPRHKITKRGQNVTFRCDPISEHNRLYWYRQTLGQGPEFLTYFQNEAQLEKSRLLSDRFSAERPKGSFSTLEIQRTEQGDSAMYLCASSQGLGVGNTEAFFGQGTRLTVV.

This clone has only one observation. The chain is built from TRBV9 and TRBJ2-1; TRBD2 aligns across 9 bases. CDR3 length: 16 residues. The ends lost 1 base at V and 3 bases at J; junction bases unmatched: 5. Germline V CDR1 and CDR2: SGDLS, YYNGEE. The CDR3 protein is CASSVSGTSFYNEQFF. The CDR3 DNA is TGTGCCAGCAGCGTATCCGGGACTAGCTTCTACAATGAGCAGTTCTTC.

J is TRBJ2-2 and V is TRBV5-1; D gene uncertain. With 3 bases removed from V and 6 bases from J, the gap between germline ends came to 3 bases. The CDR3 sequence is 11 residues long. Looked up from germline, CDR1 is SGHRS and CDR2 is YFSETQ. The CDR3 nucleotides read TGCGCCAGCAGCTCCTCCGGGGAGCTGTTTTTT. Its translation: CASSSSGELFF.

This clone was counted a single time. The chain recombines TRBV7-9 with TRBJ2-5; maybe TRBD2 (6 bases). This CDR3 spans 12 amino acids. The germline gives CDR1 SEHNR, CDR2 FQNEAQ (reference sequence). Trimming shortened V by 5 bases and J by 8 bases, and 12 bases separated the two germline ends. As DNA, the CDR3 is TGTGCCAGCAGCGATAGCGGTATAACCCAGTACTTC. Amino acids: CASSDSGITQYF.

The sample holds a few counts of this clone. The chain links TRBV4-1 to TRBJ1-1; D possibly corresponds to TRBD1 (6 bases). This CDR3 has 16 residues. Germline V gene data show CDR1 as MGHRA and CDR2 as YSYEKL. V lost 3 bases and J 5 bases, leaving 19 bases between the germline ends. The CDR3: CASSQEGGPLGTEAFF. DNA of the CDR3: TGCGCCAGCAGCCAGGAAGGGGGACCCCTGGGGACTGAAGCTTTCTTT.

The chain recombines TRBV18 with TRBJ1-5; D is perhaps TRBD1 (6 bases). Germline V gene lookup returns CDR1 KGHSH and CDR2 LQKENI. CDR3 length: 17 amino acids. V lost 3 bases to trimming and J lost 0 bases, with 15 bases between them. Here the CDR3 DNA reads TGTGCCAGCTCACCCAGAGAAACAGGGAATAGCAATCAGCCCCAGCATTTT. This codes for CASSPRETGNSNQPQHF.

The CDR3 protein is CASSSSGGAETQYF. The CDR3 nucleotides read TGTGCCAGCAGCTCTAGCGGGGGGGCAGAGACCCAGTACTTC. This chain links TRBV5-5 with TRBJ2-5; TRBD2 aligns across 12 bases. Germline V gene lookup returns CDR1 SGHKS and CDR2 YYEKEE (reference sequence). There are 14 residues in the CDR3. V lost 3 bases to trimming and J lost 4 bases; unmatched junction nucleotides: 1.

The J gene is TRBJ2-2, the V gene TRBV19; 11 bases agree with TRBD1. V dropped 3 bases and J dropped 6; count of bases not matched to a gene: 0. The germline gives CDR1 LNHDA, CDR2 SQIVND (reference sequence). CDR3 size: 14 residues. CDR3 region: CASSMGQGAGELFF. For the CDR3, the DNA is TGTGCCAGTAGTATGGGACAGGGGGCCGGGGAGCTGTTTTTT.

The rearrangement joins TRBV4-2 to TRBJ2-5; 8 nucleotides line up with TRBD2. This CDR3 comprises 17 residues. From germline, CDR1 is LGHNA and CDR2 YNFKEQ. V was clipped by 0 bases and J by 6 bases; unmatched bases: 12. The CDR3 loop is CASSQDPSGGGPQTQYF. The CDR3 DNA is TGTGCCAGCAGCCAAGACCCGTCCGGGGGGGGCCCGCAGACCCAGTACTTC.